The 18 T cell receptor beta chains below all came from one sample that was sequenced in a study of immune cell composition in non-small cell lung cancer. Repertoires were generated with immunoSEQ multiplex PCR, while TCRdb's copy carries only in-frame clones and drops some. The table lists over 4,500 clones, approximately 80% of them singletons, with 22% in the top ten. The specimen sequenced was lung tumor tissue. The receptors originated from a human donor with non-small cell lung cancer.

This clone was seen only a few times. This chain links TRBV28 with TRBJ1-5; unclear D gene. CDR1 MDHEN and CDR2 SYDVKM come from the germline V gene. This CDR3 is built from 12 residues. Trimming cost V 7 bases and J 6 bases, with 10 bases left between them. The CDR3 nucleotides read TGTGCCAGCACCTTGAGAGGTCAGCCCCAGCATTTT. This translates into CASTLRGQPQHF.

V usage is TRBV6-1 and J usage is TRBJ2-7, with 7 bases fitting TRBD1. Per the germline V gene, CDR1 is MNHNS and CDR2 is SASEGT. This CDR3 contains 14 residues. V gave up 5 bases and J gave up 3 bases; unmatched junction bases: 7. As DNA, the CDR3 is TGTGCCAGCAGTCAAAGGTCAGGGGGCTACGAGCAGTACTTC. This sequence encodes CASSQRSGGYEQYF.

The J gene is TRBJ1-4, the V gene TRBV5-1, with D unresolved. The length of the CDR3 is 14 residues. Germline-derived CDR1 and CDR2 are SGHRS and YFSETQ. V was shortened by 1 base and J by 5 bases, with 9 bases between the two germline ends. The CDR3 DNA reads as TGCGCCAGCAGCTTGAACGGAGCAAATGAAAAACTGTTTTTT. Its translation is CASSLNGANEKLFF.

The J gene is TRBJ2-2, the V gene TRBV5-1; no definite D call. The germline V gene has CDR1 SGHRS and CDR2 YFSETQ. V was trimmed by 2 bases and J by 4 bases, leaving 12 bases between them. The CDR3 loop spans 15 amino acids. CDR3 loop: CASSLRTPSTGELFF. DNA for the CDR3: TGCGCCAGCAGCTTAAGAACACCTTCCACCGGGGAGCTGTTTTTT.

The chain joins TRBV18 to TRBJ1-2; D is perhaps TRBD1 (6 bases). CDR1 and CDR2 from the germline V gene are KGHSH and LQKENI. Trimming removed 3 bases at V and 8 bases at J, with 16 bases between. This CDR3 spans 14 amino acids. CDR3 amino acids: CASSPLEQGVGYTF. Written as DNA, the CDR3 is TGTGCCAGCTCACCTCTTGAACAGGGCGTAGGCTACACCTTC.

The V call is TRBV9, the J call TRBJ1-3; D is perhaps TRBD1 (5 bases). Germline V lookup: CDR1 SGDLS, CDR2 YYNGEE. The CDR3 is 16 residues long. Between the trimmed V and J ends, which lost 4 bases and 0 bases, there was a span of 14 bases. CDR3 amino acids: CASSTSTASSGNTIYF. The CDR3 DNA reads TGTGCCAGCAGCACGTCGACAGCGAGCTCTGGAAACACCATATATTTT.

The chain carries TRBV6-1 and TRBJ1-5; D gene ambiguous. Germline loops: CDR1 MNHNS, CDR2 SASEGT. Trimming cost V 0 bases and J 0 bases, with 15 bases left between them. The CDR3 consists of 18 residues. The chain's CDR3 is CASSEAPAGPYSNQPQHF. Written as DNA, the CDR3 is TGTGCCAGCAGTGAAGCCCCAGCGGGCCCATATAGCAATCAGCCCCAGCATTTT.

The rearrangement uses TRBV4-3 and TRBJ1-2; 9 positions agree with TRBD1. V shed 4 bases, J shed 2 bases, and the junction held 5 bases outside the gene matches. The CDR3 length is 15 residues. Germline values: CDR1 LGHNA, CDR2 YSLEER. The CDR3 region has the DNA TGCGCCAGCAGCCGGACCGGGACAGGGAACTATGGCTACACCTTC. Its protein product is CASSRTGTGNYGYTF.

The gene calls are TRBV19 and TRBJ2-3; possibly TRBD1 for D (5 bases). There are 12 residues in the CDR3. The germline V gene has CDR1 LNHDA and CDR2 SQIVND (reference sequence). V was shortened by 6 bases and J by 1 base, with 5 bases between the two germline ends. The CDR3 nucleotides are TGTGCCAGTAGAGGGGGCACAGATACGCAGTATTTT. As protein: CASRGGTDTQYF.

This rearrangement joins TRBV7-9 to TRBJ1-4; TRBD1 matches at 7 bases. V lost 5 bases, J lost 6 bases, and 9 bases stayed unmatched. The CDR3 covers 15 residues. In germline, CDR1 is SEHNR, CDR2 FQNEAQ (reference sequence). CDR3 sequence (DNA): TGTGCCAGCAGCGGAGAGACAGGGAACGATGAAAAACTGTTTTTT. This translates into CASSGETGNDEKLFF. Looking up the rest from reference TRBV7-9 and TRBJ1-4 gives the full variable domain: DTGVSQNPRHKITKRGQNVTFRCDPISEHNRLYWYRQTLGQGPEFLTYFQNEAQLEKSRLLSDRFSAERPKGSFSTLEIQRTEQGDSAMYLCASSGETGNDEKLFFGSGTQLSVL.

This rearrangement joins TRBV10-3 to TRBJ1-2, with a weak D call TRBD1 (5 bases). Trimming took off 6 bases at V and 3 bases at J, with 5 bases between the two ends. Germline values: CDR1 ENHRY, CDR2 SYGVKD. CDR3 size: 11 residues. The CDR3 DNA reads TGTGCCATCAGACAGGACTATGGCTACACCTTC. The encoded protein is CAIRQDYGYTF.

Only one count was recorded for this clone. The V gene is TRBV9, the J gene TRBJ2-6; D gene unclear. V shed 0 bases and J shed 3 bases, with 4 bases lying between them. This CDR3 spans 14 amino acids. CDR1 is SGDLS and CDR2 is YYNGEE in the germline V gene. The CDR3 sequence: CASSVGSGANVLTF. The DNA of the CDR3 is TGTGCCAGCAGCGTAGGGAGTGGGGCCAACGTCCTGACTTTC.

J is TRBJ1-1 and V is TRBV19; D is possibly TRBD1 (5 bases). Germline CDR1 is LNHDA and CDR2 is SQIVND (reference sequence). V lost 8 bases and J lost 2, with 9 bases in between. The CDR3 totals 12 residues. The CDR3 loop reads CASGDRNTEAFF. CDR3 sequence (DNA): TGTGCCAGTGGCGACAGAAACACTGAAGCTTTCTTT. Full variable domain (remainder filled in from reference TRBV19 and TRBJ1-1): DGGITQSPKYLFRKEGQNVTLSCEQNLNHDAMYWYRQDPGQGLRLIYYSQIVNDFQKGDIAEGYSVSREKKESFPLTVTSAQKNPTAFYLCASGDRNTEAFFGQGTRLTVV.

The chain employs TRBV7-2 and TRBJ2-1; D possibly corresponds to TRBD1 (6 bases). Germline-derived CDR1 and CDR2 are SGHTA and FQGNSA. This CDR3 has 17 amino acids. Trimming pared 5 bases from V and 1 base from J, leaving 18 bases between. The CDR3 protein is CASSPDWAGVSYNEQFF. The CDR3 region has the DNA TGTGCCAGCAGCCCCGATTGGGCAGGGGTTTCCTACAATGAGCAGTTCTTC.

The gene calls are TRBV6-6 and TRBJ1-2, with D possibly being TRBD1 (5 bases). CDR1 is MNHNY, CDR2 SVGAGI, per germline (reference sequence). V shed 0 bases and J shed 1 base, with 6 bases lying between them. This CDR3 has 14 amino acids. Written as DNA, the CDR3 is TGTGCCAGCAGTTACTCGGGGCTTAACTATGGCTACACCTTC. It codes for CASSYSGLNYGYTF.

This chain connects TRBV6-1 to TRBJ1-5; 7 bases are a match to TRBD1. With 7 bases clipped from V and 2 bases from J, the junction kept 8 bases outside the gene matches. The CDR3 contains 15 residues. Germline CDR1 is MNHNS and CDR2 is SASEGT. The CDR3 bases are TGTGCCAGCACACTGACAGGGCCTCGCAATCAGCCCCAGCATTTT. Translation: CASTLTGPRNQPQHF.

V is TRBV5-4 and J is TRBJ1-1, with 8 bases that match TRBD1. V lost 1 base and J lost 11; bases outside the gene matches: 10. Germline V lookup: CDR1 SGHNT, CDR2 YYREEE (reference sequence). The CDR3 runs to 14 residues. The CDR3 sequence: CASSLYGQGGRAFF. The CDR3 region has the DNA TGTGCCAGCAGCTTGTACGGACAGGGAGGTAGGGCTTTCTTT.

V and J are TRBV18 and TRBJ2-5; maybe TRBD1 (6 bases). V lost 0 bases and J 5 bases, leaving 16 bases between the germline ends. This CDR3 is 16 amino acids long. Germline loops: CDR1 KGHSH, CDR2 LQKENI. The CDR3 nucleotides read TGTGCCAGCTCACCACCGTCCCAGGGGAAGCGGGAGACCCAGTACTTC. Amino acid sequence: CASSPPSQGKRETQYF.